These T cell receptor beta chains were read from a single sample in a study of shared clonotypes between healthy human individuals. The protocol was immunoSEQ multiplex PCR, while the TCRdb copy is restricted to in-frame clones and leaves out a portion. Of under 2,500,000 clones in the sample, nearly 97% were seen once. Material for sequencing was naive CD4+ T cells sorted from blood. Receptors were obtained from a man aged 18 to 35 in good health. The CDR3 runs from the conserved cysteine through the conserved F or W. D genes are given only for firm matches. Clone size, where shown, is once, few, many, or a class for clones that have expanded.

J | size | D | V | length | CDR3 | DNA
TRBJ2-5 | . | . | TRBV29-1 | 15 | CSVEEGSSRTETQYF | TGCAGCGTTGAAGAAGGCAGCTCCAGGACAGAGACCCAGTACTTC
TRBJ1-6 | . | . | TRBV19 | 13 | CASSNREKSPLHF | TGTGCCAGTAGTAACAGGGAGAAGTCACCCCTCCACTTT
TRBJ2-5 | . | . | TRBV5-1 | 15 | CASSLEGRDQETQYF | TGCGCCAGCAGCTTGGAGGGGCGTGATCAAGAGACCCAGTACTTC
TRBJ1-4 | . | . | TRBV7-9 | 12 | CASSLVWEKLFF | TGTGCCAGCAGCTTAGTCTGGGAAAAACTGTTTTTT
TRBJ2-7 | . | . | TRBV2 | 14 | CASSETGLPHEQYF | TGTGCCAGCAGTGAAACGGGACTGCCCCACGAGCAGTACTTC
TRBJ1-2 | once | . | TRBV19 | 14 | CASSLPGSNYGYTF | TGTGCCAGTAGTCTCCCGGGCAGTAACTATGGCTACACCTTC
TRBJ1-1 | few | . | TRBV29-1 | 14 | CSVEEPGGSREAFF | TGCAGCGTTGAAGAGCCGGGGGGATCTCGTGAAGCTTTCTTT
TRBJ2-5 | . | TRBD1 | TRBV5-4 | 15 | CASSLDTGGKETQYF | TGTGCCAGCAGCCTGGACACAGGGGGAAAGGAGACCCAGTACTTC
TRBJ1-3 | . | . | TRBV5-1 | 15 | CASSLAGVSGNTIYF | TGCGCCAGCAGCTTGGCAGGAGTCTCTGGAAACACCATATATTTT
TRBJ1-5 | . | . | TRBV28 | 12 | CASSSGGQPQHF | TGTGCCAGCAGTTCGGGAGGTCAGCCCCAGCATTTT
TRBJ2-1 | . | . | TRBV10-1 | 15 | CASSEPARGGGEQFF | TGCGCCAGCAGTGAGCCGGCCCGAGGGGGAGGTGAGCAGTTCTTC
TRBJ2-7 | . | . | TRBV18 | 14 | CASSPVTGSYEQYF | TGTGCCAGCTCACCTGTGACGGGCTCCTACGAGCAGTACTTC
TRBJ1-4 | . | TRBD1 | TRBV7-9 | 14 | CASSLVGTAEKLFF | TGTGCCAGCAGCTTAGTAGGGACAGCTGAAAAACTGTTTTTT
TRBJ2-5 | . | . | TRBV5-4 | 14 | CASSLVGSQETQYF | TGTGCCAGCAGCTTGGTTGGTAGCCAAGAGACCCAGTACTTC
TRBJ1-6 | . | TRBD1 | TRBV10-3 | 16 | CAISEGTGSEDSPLHF | TGTGCCATCAGCGAAGGGACAGGGTCCGAGGATTCACCCCTCCACTTT